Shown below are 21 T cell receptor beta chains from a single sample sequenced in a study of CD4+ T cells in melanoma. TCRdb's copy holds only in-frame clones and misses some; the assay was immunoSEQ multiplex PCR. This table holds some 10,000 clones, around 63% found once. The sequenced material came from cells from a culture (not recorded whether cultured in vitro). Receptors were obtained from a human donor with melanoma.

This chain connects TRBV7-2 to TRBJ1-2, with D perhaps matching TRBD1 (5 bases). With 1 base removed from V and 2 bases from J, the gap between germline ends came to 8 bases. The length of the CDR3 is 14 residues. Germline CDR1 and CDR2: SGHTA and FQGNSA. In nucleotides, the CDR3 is TGTGCCAGCAGCTTAGGAGGGGTAAACTATGGCTACACCTTC. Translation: CASSLGGVNYGYTF. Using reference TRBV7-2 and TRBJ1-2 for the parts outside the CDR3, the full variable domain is GAGVSQSPSNKVTEKGKDVELRCDPISGHTALYWYRQSLGQGLEFLIYFQGNSAPDKSGLPSDRFSAERTGGSVSTLTIQRTQQEDSAVYLCASSLGGVNYGYTFGSGTRLTVV.

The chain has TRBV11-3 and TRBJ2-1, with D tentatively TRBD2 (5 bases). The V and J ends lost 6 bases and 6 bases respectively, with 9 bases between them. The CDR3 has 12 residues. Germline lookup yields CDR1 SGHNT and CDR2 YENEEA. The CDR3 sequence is CASSLGLNEQFF. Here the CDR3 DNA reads TGTGCCAGCAGTCTTGGACTCAATGAGCAGTTCTTC.

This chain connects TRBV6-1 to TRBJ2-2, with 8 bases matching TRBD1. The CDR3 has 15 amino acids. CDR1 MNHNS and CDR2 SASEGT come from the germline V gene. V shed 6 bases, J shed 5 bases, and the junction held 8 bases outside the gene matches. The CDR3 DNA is TGTGCCAGCAGGGAAACAGGGGGGAGAACCGGGGAGCTGTTTTTT. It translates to CASRETGGRTGELFF.

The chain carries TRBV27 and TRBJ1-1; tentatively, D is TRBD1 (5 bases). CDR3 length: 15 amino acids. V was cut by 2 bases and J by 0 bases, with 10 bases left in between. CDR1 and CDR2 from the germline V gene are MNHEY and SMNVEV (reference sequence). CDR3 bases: TGTGCCAGCAGTTTAGTTTTGGGACTGAACACTGAAGCTTTCTTT. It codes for CASSLVLGLNTEAFF.

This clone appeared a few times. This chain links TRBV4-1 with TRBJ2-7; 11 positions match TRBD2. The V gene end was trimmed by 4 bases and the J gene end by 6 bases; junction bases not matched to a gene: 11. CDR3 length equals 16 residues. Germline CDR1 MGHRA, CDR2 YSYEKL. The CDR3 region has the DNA TGCGCCAGCAGCCGCCTCCCTAGCGGGGGGATAGGCGAGCAGTACTTC. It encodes CASSRLPSGGIGEQYF.

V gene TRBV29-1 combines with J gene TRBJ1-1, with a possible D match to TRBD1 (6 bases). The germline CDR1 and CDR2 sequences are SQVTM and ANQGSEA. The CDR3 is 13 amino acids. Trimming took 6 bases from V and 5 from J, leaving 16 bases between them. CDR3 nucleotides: TGCAGCGTCGAAACAGGGAGGGAAACTGAAGCTTTCTTT. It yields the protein CSVETGRETEAFF.

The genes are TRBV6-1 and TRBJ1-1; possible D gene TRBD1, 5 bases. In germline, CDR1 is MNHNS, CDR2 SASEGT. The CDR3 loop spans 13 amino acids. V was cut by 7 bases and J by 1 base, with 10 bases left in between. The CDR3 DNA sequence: TGTGCCAGCACTCGGGGGTGGAACACTGAAGCTTTCTTT. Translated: CASTRGWNTEAFF.

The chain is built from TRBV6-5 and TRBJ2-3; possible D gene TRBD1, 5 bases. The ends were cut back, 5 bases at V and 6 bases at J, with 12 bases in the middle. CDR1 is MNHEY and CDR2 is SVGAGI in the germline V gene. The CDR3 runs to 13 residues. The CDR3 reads CASSRRERDTQYF. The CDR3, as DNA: TGTGCCAGCAGTCGCAGGGAACGGGATACGCAGTATTTT.

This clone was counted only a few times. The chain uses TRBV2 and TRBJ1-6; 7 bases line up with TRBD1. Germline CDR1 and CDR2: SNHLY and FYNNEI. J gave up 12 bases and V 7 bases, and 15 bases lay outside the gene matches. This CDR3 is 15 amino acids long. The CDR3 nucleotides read TGTGCCAGCACCATCCCCTCGACAGGGCGGGGACCCCTCCACTTT. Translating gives CASTIPSTGRGPLHF.

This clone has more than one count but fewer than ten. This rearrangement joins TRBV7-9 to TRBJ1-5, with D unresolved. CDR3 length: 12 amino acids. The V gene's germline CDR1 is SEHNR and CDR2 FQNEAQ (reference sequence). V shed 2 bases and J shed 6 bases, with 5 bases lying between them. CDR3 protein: CASSLPFQPQHF. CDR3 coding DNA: TGTGCCAGCAGCTTACCATTTCAGCCCCAGCATTTT.

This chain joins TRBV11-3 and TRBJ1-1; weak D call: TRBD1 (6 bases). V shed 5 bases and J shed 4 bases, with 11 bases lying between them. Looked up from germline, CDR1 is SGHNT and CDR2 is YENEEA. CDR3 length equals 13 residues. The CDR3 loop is CASSRGGITEAFF. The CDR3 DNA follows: TGTGCCAGCAGCAGAGGGGGGATCACTGAAGCTTTCTTT.

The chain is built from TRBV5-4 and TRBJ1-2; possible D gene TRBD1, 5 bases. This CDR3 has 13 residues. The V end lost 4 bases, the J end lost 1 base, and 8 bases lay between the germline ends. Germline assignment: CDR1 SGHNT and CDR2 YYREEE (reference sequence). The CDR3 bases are TGTGCCAGCAGCCCCGACAGTAACTATGGCTACACCTTC. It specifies CASSPDSNYGYTF.

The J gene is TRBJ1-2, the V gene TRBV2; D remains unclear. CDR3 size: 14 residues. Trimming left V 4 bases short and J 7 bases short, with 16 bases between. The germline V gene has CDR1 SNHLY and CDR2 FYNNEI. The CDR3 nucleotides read TGTGCCAGCAGTGCGCTCAACATTGTTGTTGGCTACACCTTC. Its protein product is CASSALNIVVGYTF.

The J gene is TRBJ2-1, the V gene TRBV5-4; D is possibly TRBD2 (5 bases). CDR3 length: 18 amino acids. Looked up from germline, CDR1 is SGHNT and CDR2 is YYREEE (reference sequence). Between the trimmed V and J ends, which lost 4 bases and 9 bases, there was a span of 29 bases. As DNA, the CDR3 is TGTGCCAGCAGCCGGTTTGAATTTACGGGATCACCACGGAGTGAGCAGTTCTTC. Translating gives CASSRFEFTGSPRSEQFF.

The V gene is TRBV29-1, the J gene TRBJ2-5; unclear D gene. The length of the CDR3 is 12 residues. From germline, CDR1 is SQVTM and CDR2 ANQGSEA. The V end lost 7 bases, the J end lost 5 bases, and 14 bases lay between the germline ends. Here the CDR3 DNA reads TGCAGCGCCGCGGACCCTGGGGAGACCCAGTACTTC. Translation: CSAADPGETQYF.

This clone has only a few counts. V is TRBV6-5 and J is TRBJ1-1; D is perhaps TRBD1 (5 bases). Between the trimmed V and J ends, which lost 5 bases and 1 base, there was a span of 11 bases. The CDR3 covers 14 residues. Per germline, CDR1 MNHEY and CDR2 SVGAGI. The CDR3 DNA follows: TGTGCCAGCAGTGAGACAGAGGCGAACACTGAAGCTTTCTTT. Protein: CASSETEANTEAFF.

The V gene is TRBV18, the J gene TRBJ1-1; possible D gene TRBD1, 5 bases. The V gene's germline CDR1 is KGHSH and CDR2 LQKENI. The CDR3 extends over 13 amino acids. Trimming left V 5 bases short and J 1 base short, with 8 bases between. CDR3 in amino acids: CASSGDGNTEAFF. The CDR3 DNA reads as TGTGCCAGCTCAGGGGACGGGAACACTGAAGCTTTCTTT.

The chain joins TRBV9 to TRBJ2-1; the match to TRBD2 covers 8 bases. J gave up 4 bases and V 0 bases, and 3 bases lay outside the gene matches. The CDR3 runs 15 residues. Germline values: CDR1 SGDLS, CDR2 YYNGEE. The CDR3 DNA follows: TGTGCCAGCAGCGTAGATAGCGGGACTTACAATGAGCAGTTCTTC. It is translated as CASSVDSGTYNEQFF.

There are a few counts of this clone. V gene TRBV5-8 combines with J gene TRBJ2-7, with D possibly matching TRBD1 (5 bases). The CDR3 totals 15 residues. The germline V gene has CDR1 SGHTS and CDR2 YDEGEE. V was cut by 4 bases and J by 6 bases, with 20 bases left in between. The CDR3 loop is CASSPQGLTSGEQYF. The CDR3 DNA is TGTGCCAGCAGCCCTCAGGGCCTCACATCTGGCGAGCAGTACTTC.

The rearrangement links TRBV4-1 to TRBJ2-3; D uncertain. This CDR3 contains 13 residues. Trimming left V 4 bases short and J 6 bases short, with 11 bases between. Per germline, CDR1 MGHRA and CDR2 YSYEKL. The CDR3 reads CASSPRTADTQYF. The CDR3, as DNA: TGCGCCAGCAGCCCCAGGACCGCGGATACGCAGTATTTT.

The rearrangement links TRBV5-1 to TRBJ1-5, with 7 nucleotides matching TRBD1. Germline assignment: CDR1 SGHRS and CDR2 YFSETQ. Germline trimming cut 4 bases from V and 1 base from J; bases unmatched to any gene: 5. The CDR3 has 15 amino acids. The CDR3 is CASSLTGASNQPQHF. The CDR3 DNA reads TGCGCCAGCAGCCTAACAGGGGCCAGCAATCAGCCCCAGCATTTT. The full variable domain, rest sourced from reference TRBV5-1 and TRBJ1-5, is KAGVTQTPRYLIKTRGQQVTLSCSPISGHRSVSWYQQTPGQGLQFLFEYFSETQRNKGNFPGRFSGRQFSNSRSEMNVSTLELGDSALYLCASSLTGASNQPQHFGDGTRLSIL.